The 27 T cell receptor beta chains below were found in one sample sequenced in a study of beta chain features in type 1 diabetes. Expressed TCRB transcripts were sequenced because the entire RNA isolate underwent reverse transcription. The method was immunoSEQ multiplex PCR; TCRdb's version includes in-frame clones alone and lacks a portion of them. This sample has more than 300,000 clones, with 8% found just once. The sequenced sample was central memory CD4+ T cells from blood. These TCRs come from a woman under 30 in good health.

This chain links TRBV5-1 with TRBJ2-1, with a tentative D call TRBD1 (5 bases). Trimming removed 6 bases at V and 6 bases at J, with 13 bases between. The V gene's germline CDR1 is SGHRS and CDR2 YFSETQ. The CDR3 is 13 amino acids. CDR3 in DNA: TGCGCCAGCACCGAGACAGAAGCCAATGAGCAGTTCTTC. Encoded protein: CASTETEANEQFF.

This clone was picked up many times. The chain recombines TRBV4-2 with TRBJ1-2; the D is unclear. The germline V and J ends were trimmed by 0 bases and 0 bases, with 8 bases remaining between them. The V gene's germline CDR1 is LGHNA and CDR2 YNFKEQ. This CDR3 has 15 residues. The CDR3 loop reads CASSQDKNTNYGYTF. The CDR3 coding sequence is TGTGCCAGCAGCCAAGATAAGAACACTAACTATGGCTACACCTTC.

This chain joins TRBV7-9 and TRBJ2-5, with TRBD2 as a possible D gene (6 bases). CDR1 is SEHNR, CDR2 FQNEAQ, per germline (reference sequence). V was cut by 5 bases and J by 4 bases, with 11 bases left in between. This CDR3 contains 13 residues. CDR3 sequence: CASSHMGGETQYF. CDR3 nucleotides: TGTGCCAGCAGCCACATGGGGGGAGAGACCCAGTACTTC.

The chain carries TRBV4-2 and TRBJ2-7, with 8 bases identical to TRBD2. Trimming at V came to 0 bases and at J to 6 bases, leaving 10 bases not matched to a gene. This CDR3 has 16 amino acids. Germline lookup yields CDR1 LGHNA and CDR2 YNFKEQ. In DNA form, the CDR3 reads TGTGCCAGCAGCCAAGATTACGCGGGAGGAATGAGCGAGCAGTACTTC. It codes for CASSQDYAGGMSEQYF.

The chain couples TRBV7-6 to TRBJ2-5, with 9 bases that match TRBD2. The V and J ends lost 3 bases and 5 bases, in that order; junction bases with no gene match: 7. The CDR3 has 15 amino acids. CDR1 is SGHVS and CDR2 is FNYEAQ in the germline V gene. The CDR3 DNA sequence: TGTGCCAGCAGCTTGGGCGGGAGGGCGTGGGAGACCCAGTACTTC. Its translation: CASSLGGRAWETQYF.

The V and J genes are TRBV7-2 and TRBJ1-3; 7 positions agree with TRBD1. Germline V gives CDR1 SGHTA, CDR2 FQGNSA. V shed 5 bases and J 0 bases; nucleotides not matched to a gene: 4. CDR3 size: 15 residues. CDR3 residues: CASSVGTASGNTIYF. As DNA, the CDR3 is TGTGCCAGCAGCGTAGGGACAGCCTCTGGAAACACCATATATTTT.

This clone occurred a few times. The chain is built from TRBV28 and TRBJ1-2, with TRBD1 as a possible D gene (5 bases). The CDR3 consists of 13 residues. Trimming shortened V by 5 bases and J by 4 bases, and 11 bases separated the two germline ends. Germline CDR1 MDHEN, CDR2 SYDVKM. CDR3 region: CASSTQGTYGYTF. The CDR3 bases are TGTGCCAGCAGTACCCAGGGCACCTATGGCTACACCTTC.

The chain links TRBV28 to TRBJ1-2; D gene uncertain. Germline-derived CDR1 and CDR2 are MDHEN and SYDVKM. This CDR3 spans 13 amino acids. Trimming stripped 3 bases from V and 6 bases from J, with 11 bases between. As DNA, the CDR3 is TGTGCCAGCAGTTTGACCTTGGGCGATGGCTACACCTTC. Amino acid sequence: CASSLTLGDGYTF.

The V call is TRBV15, the J call TRBJ2-1, with 8 positions matching TRBD1. Germline V gene lookup returns CDR1 LNHNV and CDR2 YYDKDF (reference sequence). Trimming took 5 bases from V and 3 from J; bases not matched to a gene: 9. This CDR3 comprises 16 residues. This CDR3 is CATSGGQGTLYNEQFF. CDR3 in DNA: TGTGCCACCAGCGGAGGACAGGGCACCCTCTACAATGAGCAGTTCTTC. The entire variable domain, with the rest obtained from reference TRBV15 and TRBJ2-1, is as follows: DAMVIQNPRYQVTQFGKPVTLSCSQTLNHNVMYWYQQKSSQAPKLLFHYYDKDFNNEADTPDNFQSRRPNTSFCFLDIRSPGLGDTAMYLCATSGGQGTLYNEQFFGPGTRLTVL.

This clone was detected ten times or more. DNA of the CDR3: TGTGCCAGCAGGACGAACAATGAGCAGTTCTTC. This codes for CASRTNNEQFF. The V and J genes are TRBV28 and TRBJ2-1, with unresolved D. The CDR3 sequence is 11 residues long. The germline V gene has CDR1 MDHEN and CDR2 SYDVKM. The germline V and J ends were trimmed by 6 bases and 5 bases, with 5 bases remaining between them.

This clone was detected ten times or more. The chain is built from TRBV19 and TRBJ2-2; a possible D gene is TRBD1 (6 bases). Germline CDR1 and CDR2: LNHDA and SQIVND (reference sequence). The CDR3 loop spans 15 amino acids. The ends were cut back, 7 bases at V and 4 bases at J, with 16 bases in the middle. CDR3 region: CASKEYRARTGELFF. The CDR3 DNA reads TGTGCCAGTAAGGAGTACAGGGCGCGCACCGGGGAGCTGTTTTTT. Full variable domain (remainder filled in from reference TRBV19 and TRBJ2-2): DGGITQSPKYLFRKEGQNVTLSCEQNLNHDAMYWYRQDPGQGLRLIYYSQIVNDFQKGDIAEGYSVSREKKESFPLTVTSAQKNPTAFYLCASKEYRARTGELFFGEGSRLTVL.

J is TRBJ1-2 and V is TRBV7-9; D gene unclear. V lost 6 bases and J lost 12, with 14 bases in between. The length of the CDR3 is 11 residues. Germline lookup yields CDR1 SEHNR and CDR2 FQNEAQ (reference sequence). CDR3 sequence reads: CASSPSVGHTF. As DNA, the CDR3 is TGTGCCAGCAGTCCCTCCGTCGGGCACACCTTC.

The chain is built from TRBV6-5 and TRBJ1-2; TRBD1 aligns across 8 bases. The CDR3 contains 13 residues. J gave up 8 bases and V 5 bases, and 7 bases lay outside the gene matches. Germline V gives CDR1 MNHEY, CDR2 SVGAGI. CDR3 in DNA: TGTGCCAGCAGTGAGCAGGCAGGGGGCGGCTACACCTTC. Translation: CASSEQAGGGYTF.

The gene calls are TRBV5-6 and TRBJ2-2; 7 nucleotides align to TRBD2. Germline CDR1 SGHDT, CDR2 YYEEEE. Trimming cost V 1 base and J 1 base; bases outside gene matches: 7. This CDR3 region has 17 residues. CDR3 in DNA: TGTGCCAGCAGCTTGCCAGGACTAGGCCAGAACACCGGGGAGCTGTTTTTT. Translating gives CASSLPGLGQNTGELFF.

This clone was picked up a small number of times. The V call is TRBV6-5, the J call TRBJ2-5; D is perhaps TRBD1 (6 bases). Trimming took off 2 bases at V and 11 bases at J, with 9 bases between the two ends. The CDR3 has 11 residues. CDR1 and CDR2 (germline): MNHEY, SVGAGI. The CDR3 nucleotides are TGTGCCAGCAGTTACGAGGGGGTTCAGTACTTC. It encodes CASSYEGVQYF.

This chain uses TRBV20-1 with TRBJ2-1; D unresolved. The CDR3 contains 10 residues. Germline CDR1 and CDR2: DFQATT and SNEGSKA (reference sequence). V shed 6 bases and J shed 8 bases, with 8 bases lying between them. This chain's CDR3 is CSAIDYEQFF. The CDR3 nucleotides read TGCAGTGCGATCGACTATGAGCAGTTCTTC.

This clone was seen more than once but under ten times. The CDR3 loop is CASKDSATSSYEQYF. The CDR3 coding sequence is TGTGCCAGCAAGGATAGCGCGACAAGCTCCTACGAGCAGTACTTC. This chain uses TRBV6-5 with TRBJ2-7; possibly TRBD2 for D (5 bases). The CDR3 consists of 15 residues. Germline loops: CDR1 MNHEY, CDR2 SVGAGI. V lost 7 bases to trimming and J lost 0 bases, with 16 bases between them.

This chain joins TRBV16 and TRBJ1-4; 8 bases agree with TRBD1. The CDR3 covers 17 residues. CDR1 KGHSY and CDR2 FQNENV come from the germline V gene. V shed 4 bases and J 4 bases; nucleotides not matched to a gene: 11. CDR3 DNA sequence: TGTGCCAGCAGCCTCGCCCGGACAGGGATTGGTAATGAAAAACTGTTTTTT. Residues: CASSLARTGIGNEKLFF.

This clone was counted at least ten times. CDR3 sequence reads: CASIQGSTKNIQYF. DNA for the CDR3: TGTGCCAGCATCCAGGGCAGTACCAAAAACATTCAGTACTTC. This chain links TRBV6-1 with TRBJ2-4; D perhaps matches TRBD1 (5 bases). This CDR3 has 14 residues. Trimming removed 7 bases from V and 2 bases from J, with 12 bases in between. CDR1 is MNHNS, CDR2 SASEGT, per germline.

Comment on this clone: Different DNA sequences within this sample yield the same CDR3. The CDR3 reads CASSGRQGGTDTQYF. The CDR3 DNA reads as TGTGCCAGCAGTGGCCGACAGGGGGGCACAGATACGCAGTATTTT. The chain links TRBV2 to TRBJ2-3, with 9 bases fitting TRBD1. V was pared by 4 bases and J by 1 base, with 3 bases of the junction left unmatched. The CDR3 spans 15 residues. Germline CDR1 is SNHLY and CDR2 is FYNNEI.

This clone was counted many times. V usage is TRBV4-2 and J usage is TRBJ2-2; 11 positions agree with TRBD2. The CDR3 is 14 residues long. Germline V gives CDR1 LGHNA, CDR2 YNFKEQ. V dropped 6 bases and J dropped 6; count of bases not matched to a gene: 3. In nucleotides, the CDR3 is TGTGCCAGCAGACTAGCGGGAGAGGCCGGGGAGCTGTTTTTT. Encoded protein: CASRLAGEAGELFF.

This chain links TRBV10-3 with TRBJ2-5; possible D gene TRBD2, 6 bases. V dropped 3 bases and J dropped 0 bases, with 17 bases sitting between them. There are 17 residues in the CDR3. Germline V gene sequence: CDR1 ENHRY, CDR2 SYGVKD. This CDR3 is CAISDPVLADNQETQYF. The CDR3 DNA is TGTGCCATCAGTGACCCTGTTTTAGCGGATAACCAAGAGACCCAGTACTTC.

The rearrangement links TRBV7-9 to TRBJ1-5; 7 nucleotides line up with TRBD1. Per germline, CDR1 SEHNR and CDR2 FQNEAQ (reference sequence). Germline trimming cut 5 bases from V and 4 bases from J; bases unmatched to any gene: 14. This CDR3 is built from 17 residues. Here the CDR3 DNA reads TGTGCCAGCAGCCAACCCCCAGGGACAGCGAGAAATCAGCCCCAGCATTTT. Its protein is CASSQPPGTARNQPQHF.

The chain links TRBV7-2 to TRBJ2-1, with 7 nucleotides matching TRBD2. Losses at the gene ends were 6 bases for V and 0 bases for J; bases not matched to a gene: 5. Germline V gene data show CDR1 as SGHTA and CDR2 as FQGNSA. The length of the CDR3 is 15 residues. CDR3 region: CASSPVAGSYNEQFF. In DNA form, the CDR3 reads TGTGCCAGCAGTCCAGTAGCGGGCTCCTACAATGAGCAGTTCTTC.

This clone was seen a handful of times. The chain employs TRBV5-1 and TRBJ2-1; 11 positions agree with TRBD1. The CDR3 runs to 16 residues. With 0 bases clipped from V and 5 bases from J, the junction kept 4 bases outside the gene matches. Per germline, CDR1 SGHRS and CDR2 YFSETQ. The CDR3: CASSLVGQGANNEQFF. The CDR3 DNA follows: TGCGCCAGCAGCTTGGTCGGACAGGGGGCGAACAATGAGCAGTTCTTC.

The table lists this clone with a few counts. The same CDR3 can be traced to other DNA sequences in this sample. The chain combines TRBV4-3 with TRBJ2-1; a possible D gene is TRBD1 (6 bases). CDR3 length: 15 amino acids. Germline CDR1 and CDR2: LGHNA and YSLEER. The germline V and J ends were trimmed by 0 bases and 2 bases, with 8 bases remaining between them. The CDR3 DNA follows: TGCGCCAGCAGCCAAGAAGGGACACCCTACAATGAGCAGTTCTTC. The encoded protein is CASSQEGTPYNEQFF.

This clone has ten or more counts. This chain uses TRBV7-2 with TRBJ1-1; D call uncertain. Germline V lookup: CDR1 SGHTA, CDR2 FQGNSA. V lost 1 base and J lost 1, with 7 bases in between. The CDR3 is 14 residues long. The CDR3 region is CASSLGSRNTEAFF. In DNA form, the CDR3 reads TGTGCCAGCAGCTTAGGTAGTCGGAACACTGAAGCTTTCTTT.